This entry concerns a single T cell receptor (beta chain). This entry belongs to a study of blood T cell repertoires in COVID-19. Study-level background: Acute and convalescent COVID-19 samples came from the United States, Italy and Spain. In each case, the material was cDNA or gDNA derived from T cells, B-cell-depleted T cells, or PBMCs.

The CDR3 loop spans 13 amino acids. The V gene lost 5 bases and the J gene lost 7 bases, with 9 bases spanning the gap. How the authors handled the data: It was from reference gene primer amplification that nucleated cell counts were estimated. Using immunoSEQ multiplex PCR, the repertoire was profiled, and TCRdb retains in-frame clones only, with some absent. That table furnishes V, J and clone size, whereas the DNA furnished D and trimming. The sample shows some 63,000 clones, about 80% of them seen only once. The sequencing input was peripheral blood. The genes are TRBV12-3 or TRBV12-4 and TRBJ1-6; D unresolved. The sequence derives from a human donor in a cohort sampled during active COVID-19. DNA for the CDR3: TGTGCCAGCAGTCCAAACACGAATTCACCCCTCCACTTT. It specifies CASSPNTNSPLHF.